This T cell receptor beta chain was documented in a study of low-dose radiotherapy and immunotherapy resistance in tumors. The wider study: A total of 13 Gy over 26 weeks was given to Cohort 2 as 1 Gy per fraction every two weeks.

This clonotype was found many times. Time point indicated: before trial treatment. Every donor was treated with nivolumab, ipilimumab, aspirin, low-dose cyclophosphamide and also low-dose radiotherapy. Gene-specific TRAV and TRBV primers were used for first-strand cDNA, covering alpha and beta chains. A 20-cycle PCR with a constant-region primer and V-primer adapter amplified TCRs. By in vitro transcription, the isolated mRNA was amplified. MiXCR, applied by TCRdb to the reads, yields one record per CDR3 protein. The data contain under 95,000 distinct CDR3 sequences, 18% of them seen just once; the ten biggest clones take up about 2.8%. Trimming took 2 bases from V and 0 from J, leaving 6 bases between them. CDR3 length: 14 amino acids. Germline V gene sequence: CDR1 MNHEY, CDR2 SVGAGI.

The source is a male donor with prostate cancer. Sequences were derived from PBMCs, sampled before treatment. The chain links TRBV6-5 to TRBJ2-3; possible D gene TRBD2, 5 bases. The CDR3 is CASSYGGSTDTQYF. CDR3 nucleotides: TGTGCCAGCAGTTACGGCGGGAGCACAGATACGCAGTATTTT.